The clone carrying this T cell receptor (beta chain) came up many times. Its matching antigen is unknown. This sample was included in a study of blood T cells in healthy people across ages. Study-level findings and limits: In long-lived donors, naive CD4+ cell counts and diversity exceeded those of aged donors.

Primers used in a second PCR of about 7 to 12 cycles were a sample-barcoded 5' primer and a J-beta primer mix. TCRdb redid the calling of the 5' RACE reads with MiXCR, one entry per CDR3 protein. Of approximately 810,000 distinct CDR3 sequences listed, around 28% were seen once; the top ten hold about 18%. Germline values: CDR1 LNHNV, CDR2 YYDKDF (reference sequence). The CDR3 is 14 amino acids. The germline V and J ends were trimmed by 3 bases and 3 bases, with 11 bases remaining between them. The V and J genes are TRBV15 and TRBJ1-2; D gene ambiguous. This sequence was found in an elderly woman in good health. The sample comprised blood. Here the CDR3 DNA reads TGTGCCACCAGCAGGGAACAGACCTACTATGGCTACACCTTC. Translation gives CATSREQTYYGYTF.